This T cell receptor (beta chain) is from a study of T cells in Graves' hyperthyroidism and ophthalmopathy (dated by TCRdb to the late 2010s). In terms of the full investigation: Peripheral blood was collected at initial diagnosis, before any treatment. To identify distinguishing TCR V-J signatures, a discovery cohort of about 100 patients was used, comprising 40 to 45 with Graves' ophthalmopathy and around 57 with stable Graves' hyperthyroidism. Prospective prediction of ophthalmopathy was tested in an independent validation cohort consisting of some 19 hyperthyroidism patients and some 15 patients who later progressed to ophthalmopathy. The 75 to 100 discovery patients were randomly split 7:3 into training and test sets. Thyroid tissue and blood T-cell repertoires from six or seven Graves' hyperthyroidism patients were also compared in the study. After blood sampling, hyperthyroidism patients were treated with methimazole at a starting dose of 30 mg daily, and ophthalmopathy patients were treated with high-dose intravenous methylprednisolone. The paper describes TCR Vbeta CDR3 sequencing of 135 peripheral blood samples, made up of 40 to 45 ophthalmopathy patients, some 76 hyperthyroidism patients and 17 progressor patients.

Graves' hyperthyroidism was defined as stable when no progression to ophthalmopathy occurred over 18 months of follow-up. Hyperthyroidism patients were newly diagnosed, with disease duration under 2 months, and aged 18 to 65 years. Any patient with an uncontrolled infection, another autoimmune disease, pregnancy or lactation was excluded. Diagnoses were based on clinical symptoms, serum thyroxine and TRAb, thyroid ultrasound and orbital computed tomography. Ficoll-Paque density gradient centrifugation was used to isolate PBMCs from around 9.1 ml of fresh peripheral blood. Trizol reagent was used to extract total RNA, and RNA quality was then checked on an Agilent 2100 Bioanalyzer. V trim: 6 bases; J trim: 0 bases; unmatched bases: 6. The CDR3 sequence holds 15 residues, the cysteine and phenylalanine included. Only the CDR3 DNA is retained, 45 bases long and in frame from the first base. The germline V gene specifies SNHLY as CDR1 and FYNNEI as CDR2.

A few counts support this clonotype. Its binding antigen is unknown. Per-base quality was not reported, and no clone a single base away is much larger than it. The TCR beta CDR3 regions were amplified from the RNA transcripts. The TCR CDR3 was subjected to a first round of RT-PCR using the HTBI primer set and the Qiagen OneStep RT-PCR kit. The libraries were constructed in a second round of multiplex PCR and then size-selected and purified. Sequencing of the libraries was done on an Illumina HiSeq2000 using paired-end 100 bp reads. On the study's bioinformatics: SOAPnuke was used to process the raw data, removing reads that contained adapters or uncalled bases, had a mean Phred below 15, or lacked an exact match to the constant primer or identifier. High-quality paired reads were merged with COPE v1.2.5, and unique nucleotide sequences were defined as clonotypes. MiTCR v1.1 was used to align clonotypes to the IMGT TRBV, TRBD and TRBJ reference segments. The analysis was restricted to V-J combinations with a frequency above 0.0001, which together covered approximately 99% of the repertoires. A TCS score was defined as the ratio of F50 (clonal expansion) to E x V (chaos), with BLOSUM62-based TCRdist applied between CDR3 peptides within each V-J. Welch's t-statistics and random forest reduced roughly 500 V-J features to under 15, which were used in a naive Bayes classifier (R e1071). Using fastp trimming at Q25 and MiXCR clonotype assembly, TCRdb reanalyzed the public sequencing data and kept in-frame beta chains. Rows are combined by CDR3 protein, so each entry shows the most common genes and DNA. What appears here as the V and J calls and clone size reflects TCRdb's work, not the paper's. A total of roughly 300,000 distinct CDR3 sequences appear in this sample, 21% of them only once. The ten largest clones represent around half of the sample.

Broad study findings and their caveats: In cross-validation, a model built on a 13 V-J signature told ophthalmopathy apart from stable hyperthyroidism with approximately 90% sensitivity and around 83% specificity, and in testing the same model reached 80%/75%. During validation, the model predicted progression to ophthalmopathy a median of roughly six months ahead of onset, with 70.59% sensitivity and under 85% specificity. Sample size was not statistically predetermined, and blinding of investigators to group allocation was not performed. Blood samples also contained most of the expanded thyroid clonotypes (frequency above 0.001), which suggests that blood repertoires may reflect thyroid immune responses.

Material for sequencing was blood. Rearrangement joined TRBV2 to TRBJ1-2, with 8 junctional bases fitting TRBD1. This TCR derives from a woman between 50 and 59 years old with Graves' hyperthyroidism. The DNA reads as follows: TGTGCCAGCAGGCGCGACAGGGGAACTAACTATGGCTACACCTTC. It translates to CASRRDRGTNYGYTF.